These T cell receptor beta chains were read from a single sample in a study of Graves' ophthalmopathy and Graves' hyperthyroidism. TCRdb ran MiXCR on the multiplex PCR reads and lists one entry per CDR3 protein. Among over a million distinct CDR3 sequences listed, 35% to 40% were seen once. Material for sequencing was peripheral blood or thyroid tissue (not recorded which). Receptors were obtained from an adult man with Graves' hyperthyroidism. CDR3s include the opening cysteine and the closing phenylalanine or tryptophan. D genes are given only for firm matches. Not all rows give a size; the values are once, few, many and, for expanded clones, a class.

CDR3aa: CSVAQGFQPQHF; CDR3nt: TGCAGCGTGGCACAGGGGTTTCAGCCCCAGCATTTT; j_gene: TRBJ1-5; abundance: -; d_gene: TRBD1; v_gene: TRBV29-1
CDR3aa: CSLTSGANYGYTF; CDR3nt: TGCAGCTTGACGTCAGGAGCTAACTATGGCTACACCTTC; j_gene: TRBJ1-2; abundance: -; d_gene: -; v_gene: TRBV29-1
CDR3aa: CASSLGTGGNQETQYF; CDR3nt: TGTGCCAGCAGCTTAGGGACAGGGGGCAACCAAGAGACCCAGTACTTC; j_gene: TRBJ2-5; abundance: -; d_gene: TRBD1; v_gene: TRBV11-2
CDR3aa: CRGRVQGVNQPQHF; CDR3nt: TGCAGGGGTAGAGTTCAGGGCGTCAATCAGCCCCAGCATTTT; j_gene: TRBJ1-5; abundance: -; d_gene: -; v_gene: TRBV20-1
CDR3aa: CASSLDRDQSPLHF; CDR3nt: TGTGCCAGCAGCTTGGACAGGGACCAATCACCCCTCCACTTT; j_gene: TRBJ1-6; abundance: few; d_gene: -; v_gene: TRBV5-4
CDR3aa: CAIKPGQGAHEQYF; CDR3nt: TGTGCCATCAAGCCGGGACAGGGGGCCCACGAGCAGTACTTC; j_gene: TRBJ2-7; abundance: many; d_gene: TRBD1; v_gene: TRBV10-3
CDR3aa: CASTTGQGKEKLFF; CDR3nt: TGCGCCAGCACCACCGGACAGGGGAAAGAAAAACTGTTTTTT; j_gene: TRBJ1-4; abundance: -; d_gene: TRBD1; v_gene: TRBV5-1
CDR3aa: CASSQDGGGGQPQHF; CDR3nt: TGCGCCAGCAGCCAAGATGGGGGGGGCGGGCAGCCCCAGCATTTT; j_gene: TRBJ1-5; abundance: -; d_gene: -; v_gene: TRBV4-1
CDR3aa: CSVTASEQETQYF; CDR3nt: TGCAGCGTGACCGCTAGCGAGCAAGAGACCCAGTACTTC; j_gene: TRBJ2-5; abundance: -; d_gene: -; v_gene: TRBV29-1
CDR3aa: CASSTANSPLHF; CDR3nt: TGTGCCAGCAGTACCGCTAATTCACCCCTCCACTTT; j_gene: TRBJ1-6; abundance: many; d_gene: -; v_gene: TRBV6-5
CDR3aa: CASSSRRF; CDR3nt: TGTGCCAGCAGTTCCAGGCGCTTC; j_gene: TRBJ2-5; abundance: -; d_gene: -; v_gene: TRBV7-2
CDR3aa: CAIRSDGDYNSPLHF; CDR3nt: TGTGCCATCAGGTCGGACGGAGATTATAATTCACCCCTCCACTTT; j_gene: TRBJ1-6; abundance: -; d_gene: -; v_gene: TRBV10-3
CDR3aa: CASSFRDKSYEQYF; CDR3nt: TGTGCCAGCAGCTTCCGGGATAAGTCCTACGAGCAGTACTTC; j_gene: TRBJ2-7; abundance: -; d_gene: -; v_gene: TRBV7-2
CDR3aa: CASSQSVSDNTEAFF; CDR3nt: TGCGCCAGCAGCCAATCGGTCTCGGACAACACTGAAGCTTTCTTT; j_gene: TRBJ1-1; abundance: many; d_gene: -; v_gene: TRBV4-3
CDR3aa: CASSRQRGDTGELFF; CDR3nt: TGCGCCAGCAGCAGGCAGCGGGGGGACACCGGGGAGCTGTTTTTT; j_gene: TRBJ2-2; abundance: -; d_gene: TRBD2; v_gene: TRBV5-1
CDR3aa: CASSFPGPTDTQYF; CDR3nt: TGTGCCAGCAGTTTCCCGGGTCCGACAGATACGCAGTATTTT; j_gene: TRBJ2-3; abundance: -; d_gene: -; v_gene: TRBV28
CDR3aa: CSVEVYENTEAFF; CDR3nt: TGCAGCGTTGAAGTCTACGAGAACACTGAAGCTTTCTTT; j_gene: TRBJ1-1; abundance: -; d_gene: -; v_gene: TRBV29-1
CDR3aa: CSVEDFLMRQETQYF; CDR3nt: TGCAGCGTTGAAGATTTTCTAATGCGGCAAGAGACCCAGTACTTC; j_gene: TRBJ2-5; abundance: many; d_gene: -; v_gene: TRBV29-1
CDR3aa: CASSQDYGEQETQYF; CDR3nt: TGTGCCAGCAGCCAAGATTATGGAGAGCAAGAGACCCAGTACTTC; j_gene: TRBJ2-5; abundance: -; d_gene: -; v_gene: TRBV7-2
CDR3aa: CSVDGLAGTNEKLFF; CDR3nt: TGCAGCGTTGATGGACTAGCGGGGACTAATGAAAAACTGTTTTTT; j_gene: TRBJ1-4; abundance: -; d_gene: -; v_gene: TRBV29-1
CDR3aa: CASSQGQGLFRHYNSPLHF; CDR3nt: TGCGCCAGCAGCCAAGGACAGGGCCTATTCAGGCACTATAATTCACCCCTCCACTTT; j_gene: TRBJ1-6; abundance: -; d_gene: TRBD1; v_gene: TRBV4-1
CDR3aa: CSVTGTSGANVLTF; CDR3nt: TGCAGCGTCACAGGGACCTCTGGGGCCAACGTCCTGACTTTC; j_gene: TRBJ2-6; abundance: -; d_gene: -; v_gene: TRBV29-1
CDR3aa: CASRGGVEGNQPQHF; CDR3nt: TGCGCCAGCAGGGGAGGGGTAGAGGGGAATCAGCCCCAGCATTTT; j_gene: TRBJ1-5; abundance: -; d_gene: -; v_gene: TRBV5-1
CDR3aa: CASSARILRLAPSYEQYF; CDR3nt: TGCGCCAGCAGCGCAAGAATACTTAGACTTGCACCATCCTACGAGCAGTACTTC; j_gene: TRBJ2-7; abundance: -; d_gene: -; v_gene: TRBV5-1
CDR3aa: CASRLVRDRNSPLHF; CDR3nt: TGTGCCAGCAGACTAGTTCGGGACAGGAATTCACCCCTCCACTTT; j_gene: TRBJ1-6; abundance: -; d_gene: TRBD1; v_gene: TRBV7-2
CDR3aa: CASSWEYGYTF; CDR3nt: TGTGCCAGCAGCTGGGAGTATGGCTACACCTTC; j_gene: TRBJ1-2; abundance: many; d_gene: -; v_gene: TRBV7-8
CDR3aa: CASSFAVGEPQHF; CDR3nt: TGCGCCAGCAGCTTTGCGGTGGGGGAGCCCCAGCATTTT; j_gene: TRBJ1-5; abundance: many; d_gene: -; v_gene: TRBV5-1
CDR3aa: CASSFGTRESAGNTIYF; CDR3nt: TGTGCCAGCAGCTTTGGAACACGGGAGTCGGCTGGAAACACCATATATTTT; j_gene: TRBJ1-3; abundance: many; d_gene: -; v_gene: TRBV7-2
CDR3aa: CASSEFPGGPSYNEQFF; CDR3nt: TGTGCCAGCAGTGAATTCCCGGGAGGGCCTAGCTACAATGAGCAGTTCTTC; j_gene: TRBJ2-1; abundance: once; d_gene: TRBD2; v_gene: TRBV25-1
CDR3aa: CASSSTSLGELFF; CDR3nt: TGTGCCAGCAGCTCCACTAGTCTCGGGGAGCTGTTTTTT; j_gene: TRBJ2-2; abundance: -; d_gene: -; v_gene: TRBV7-6
CDR3aa: CASPERNYEQYF; CDR3nt: TGTGCCAGTCCCGAGAGAAACTACGAGCAGTACTTC; j_gene: TRBJ2-7; abundance: many; d_gene: -; v_gene: TRBV19
CDR3aa: CASSVRAGPSYEQYF; CDR3nt: TGTGCCAGCAGTGTGAGGGCCGGACCGTCCTACGAGCAGTACTTC; j_gene: TRBJ2-7; abundance: many; d_gene: -; v_gene: TRBV9
CDR3aa: CASINLSYEQYF; CDR3nt: TGTGCCAGCATCAACCTCTCCTACGAGCAGTACTTC; j_gene: TRBJ2-7; abundance: many; d_gene: -; v_gene: TRBV2
CDR3aa: CSAKGQGAHVLTF; CDR3nt: TGCAGTGCCAAGGGACAGGGGGCCCACGTCCTGACTTTC; j_gene: TRBJ2-6; abundance: -; d_gene: TRBD1; v_gene: TRBV20-1
CDR3aa: CAISSDAGNQPQHF; CDR3nt: TGTGCCATCAGCTCAGACGCGGGCAATCAGCCCCAGCATTTT; j_gene: TRBJ1-5; abundance: -; d_gene: -; v_gene: TRBV10-3
CDR3aa: CASSERSNEQFF; CDR3nt: TGCGCCAGCAGTGAGAGGAGTAATGAGCAGTTCTTC; j_gene: TRBJ2-1; abundance: -; d_gene: -; v_gene: TRBV10-1
CDR3aa: CASSPKAGGEYSPLHF; CDR3nt: TGTGCCAGCAGCCCGAAAGCAGGGGGCGAGTACTCACCCCTCCACTTT; j_gene: TRBJ1-6; abundance: -; d_gene: TRBD1; v_gene: TRBV7-2
CDR3aa: CASTGGRGANSPLHF; CDR3nt: TGTGCCAGCACCGGAGGCAGGGGTGCCAATTCACCCCTCCACTTT; j_gene: TRBJ1-6; abundance: few; d_gene: -; v_gene: TRBV6-2/TRBV6-3
CDR3aa: CASSYQANTEAFF; CDR3nt: TGCGCCAGCAGCTATCAGGCGAACACTGAAGCTTTCTTT; j_gene: TRBJ1-1; abundance: many; d_gene: -; v_gene: TRBV5-1
CDR3aa: CASSFGGPIETQYF; CDR3nt: TGTGCCAGCAGCTTTGGGGGGCCCATCGAGACCCAGTACTTC; j_gene: TRBJ2-5; abundance: -; d_gene: -; v_gene: TRBV7-3
CDR3aa: CASSQNGQENYEQYF; CDR3nt: TGTGCCAGCAGCCAGAACGGACAGGAGAACTACGAGCAGTACTTC; j_gene: TRBJ2-7; abundance: -; d_gene: TRBD1; v_gene: TRBV5-6
CDR3aa: CASSLWRMGDRGRRIGGELFF; CDR3nt: TGTGCCAGCAGCTTATGGAGAATGGGGGACAGGGGGCGAAGAATCGGCGGGGAGCTGTTTTTT; j_gene: TRBJ2-2; abundance: -; d_gene: TRBD1; v_gene: TRBV7-8
CDR3aa: CASSPIPGAGATEAFF; CDR3nt: TGTGCCAGCAGCCCAATACCGGGGGCTGGGGCCACTGAAGCTTTCTTT; j_gene: TRBJ1-1; abundance: -; d_gene: -; v_gene: TRBV4-2
CDR3aa: CSARGRNQPQHF; CDR3nt: TGCAGTGCTAGAGGACGGAATCAGCCCCAGCATTTT; j_gene: TRBJ1-5; abundance: few; d_gene: -; v_gene: TRBV20-1
CDR3aa: CASSEGAGASYEQYF; CDR3nt: TGTGCCAGCAGTGAAGGGGCAGGGGCCTCCTACGAGCAGTACTTC; j_gene: TRBJ2-7; abundance: -; d_gene: -; v_gene: TRBV2
CDR3aa: CASSVGTTAFF; CDR3nt: TGTGCCAGTAGTGTGGGGACAACGGCTTTCTTT; j_gene: TRBJ1-1; abundance: once; d_gene: -; v_gene: TRBV19
CDR3aa: CASSLRDRDAGELFF; CDR3nt: TGTGCCAGCAGCTTACGGGACAGGGATGCCGGGGAGCTGTTTTTT; j_gene: TRBJ2-2; abundance: few; d_gene: TRBD1; v_gene: TRBV11-2
CDR3aa: CASSAQAPTYEQYF; CDR3nt: TGTGCCAGCAGTGCCCAGGCTCCGACCTACGAGCAGTACTTC; j_gene: TRBJ2-7; abundance: many; d_gene: -; v_gene: TRBV2
CDR3aa: CASSYRGSGTDRETQYF; CDR3nt: TGTGCCAGCAGCTACCGAGGTAGCGGGACGGACCGGGAGACCCAGTACTTC; j_gene: TRBJ2-5; abundance: many; d_gene: TRBD2; v_gene: TRBV7-2
CDR3aa: CASSTGGPSAGSYEQYF; CDR3nt: TGTGCCAGCAGCACCGGGGGGCCCTCCGCGGGCTCCTACGAGCAGTACTTC; j_gene: TRBJ2-7; abundance: -; d_gene: -; v_gene: TRBV7-2
CDR3aa: CATSRGEDGTEAFF; CDR3nt: TGTGCCACCAGCAGAGGTGAGGACGGCACTGAAGCTTTCTTT; j_gene: TRBJ1-1; abundance: -; d_gene: -; v_gene: TRBV15
CDR3aa: CASSVDRDTIQRAHQPQHF; CDR3nt: TGTGCCAGCAGTGTCGACCGGGATACCATACAAAGGGCGCATCAGCCCCAGCATTTT; j_gene: TRBJ1-5; abundance: -; d_gene: -; v_gene: TRBV2
CDR3aa: CAWTSGPNEQYF; CDR3nt: TGTGCCTGGACTAGCGGACCCAACGAGCAGTACTTC; j_gene: TRBJ2-7; abundance: few; d_gene: TRBD2; v_gene: TRBV30
CDR3aa: CASSLWEMDEKLFF; CDR3nt: TGTGCCAGCAGCTTATGGGAGATGGATGAAAAACTGTTTTTT; j_gene: TRBJ1-4; abundance: -; d_gene: -; v_gene: TRBV7-9